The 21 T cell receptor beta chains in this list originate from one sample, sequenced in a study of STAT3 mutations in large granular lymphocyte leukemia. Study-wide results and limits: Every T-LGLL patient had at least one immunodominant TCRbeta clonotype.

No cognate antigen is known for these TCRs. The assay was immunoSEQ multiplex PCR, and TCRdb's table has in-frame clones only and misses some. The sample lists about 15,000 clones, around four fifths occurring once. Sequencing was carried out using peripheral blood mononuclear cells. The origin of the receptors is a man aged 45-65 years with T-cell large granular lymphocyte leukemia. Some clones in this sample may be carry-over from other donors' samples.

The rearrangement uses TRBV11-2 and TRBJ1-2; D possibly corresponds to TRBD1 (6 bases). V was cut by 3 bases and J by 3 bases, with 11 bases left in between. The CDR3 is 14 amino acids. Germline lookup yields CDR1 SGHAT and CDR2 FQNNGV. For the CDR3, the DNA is TGTGCCAGCAGCTTGAGCAGGGGTTACTATGGCTACACCTTC. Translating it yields CASSLSRGYYGYTF.

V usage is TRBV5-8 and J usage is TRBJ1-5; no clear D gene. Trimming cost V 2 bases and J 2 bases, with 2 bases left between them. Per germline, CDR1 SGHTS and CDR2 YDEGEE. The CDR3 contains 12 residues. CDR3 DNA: TGTGCCAGCAGCTTTGGCAATCAGCCCCAGCATTTT. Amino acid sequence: CASSFGNQPQHF.

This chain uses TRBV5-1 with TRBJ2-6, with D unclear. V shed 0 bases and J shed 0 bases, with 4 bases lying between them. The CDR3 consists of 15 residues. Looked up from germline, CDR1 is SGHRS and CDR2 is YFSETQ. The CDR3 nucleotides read TGCGCCAGCAGCTTGGTTGGCTCTGGGGCCAACGTCCTGACTTTC. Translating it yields CASSLVGSGANVLTF.

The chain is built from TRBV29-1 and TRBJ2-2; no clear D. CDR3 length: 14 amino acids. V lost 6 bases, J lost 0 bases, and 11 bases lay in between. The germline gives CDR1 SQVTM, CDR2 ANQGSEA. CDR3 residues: CSVAHRPNTGELFF. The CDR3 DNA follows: TGCAGCGTAGCCCACAGACCGAACACCGGGGAGCTGTTTTTT.

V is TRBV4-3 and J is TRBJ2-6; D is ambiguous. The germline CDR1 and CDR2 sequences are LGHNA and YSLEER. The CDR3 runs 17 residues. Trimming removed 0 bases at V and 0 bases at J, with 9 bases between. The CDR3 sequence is CASSQDIGSSGANVLTF. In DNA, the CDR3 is TGCGCCAGCAGCCAAGATATCGGGTCCTCTGGGGCCAACGTCCTGACTTTC.

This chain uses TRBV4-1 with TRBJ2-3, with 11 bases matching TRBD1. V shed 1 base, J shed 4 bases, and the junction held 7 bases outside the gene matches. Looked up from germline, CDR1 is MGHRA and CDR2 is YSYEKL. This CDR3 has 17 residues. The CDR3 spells CASSQVRTGGRADTQYF. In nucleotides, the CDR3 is TGCGCCAGCAGCCAAGTCAGGACAGGGGGCCGTGCAGATACGCAGTATTTT.

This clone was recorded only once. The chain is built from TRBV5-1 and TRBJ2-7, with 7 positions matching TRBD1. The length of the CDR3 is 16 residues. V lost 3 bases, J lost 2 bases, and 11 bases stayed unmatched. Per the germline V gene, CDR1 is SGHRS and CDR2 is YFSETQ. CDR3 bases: TGCGCCAGCAGCTCCGCACAGGACAGGTTGCCCTACGAGCAGTACTTC. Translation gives CASSSAQDRLPYEQYF.

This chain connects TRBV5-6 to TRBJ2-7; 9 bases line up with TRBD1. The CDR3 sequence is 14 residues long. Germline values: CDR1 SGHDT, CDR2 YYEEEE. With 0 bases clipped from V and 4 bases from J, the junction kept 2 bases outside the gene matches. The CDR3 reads CASSLVDRGYEQYF. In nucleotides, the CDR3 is TGTGCCAGCAGCTTGGTGGACAGGGGTTACGAGCAGTACTTC.

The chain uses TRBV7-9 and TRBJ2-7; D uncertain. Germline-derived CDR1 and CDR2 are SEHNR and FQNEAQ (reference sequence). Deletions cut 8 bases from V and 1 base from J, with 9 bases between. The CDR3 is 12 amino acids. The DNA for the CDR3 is TGTGCCAGCCGTTCAGTGTCCTACGAGCAGTACTTC. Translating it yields CASRSVSYEQYF. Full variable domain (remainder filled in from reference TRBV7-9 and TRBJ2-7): DTGVSQNPRHKITKRGQNVTFRCDPISEHNRLYWYRQTLGQGPEFLTYFQNEAQLEKSRLLSDRFSAERPKGSFSTLEIQRTEQGDSAMYLCASRSVSYEQYFGPGTRLTVT.

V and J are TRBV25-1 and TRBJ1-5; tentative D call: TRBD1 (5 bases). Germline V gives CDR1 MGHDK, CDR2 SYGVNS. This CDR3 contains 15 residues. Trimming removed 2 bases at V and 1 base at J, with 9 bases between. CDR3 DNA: TGTGCCAGCAGTGAAGGGGGTCCCAGCAATCAGCCCCAGCATTTT. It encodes CASSEGGPSNQPQHF.

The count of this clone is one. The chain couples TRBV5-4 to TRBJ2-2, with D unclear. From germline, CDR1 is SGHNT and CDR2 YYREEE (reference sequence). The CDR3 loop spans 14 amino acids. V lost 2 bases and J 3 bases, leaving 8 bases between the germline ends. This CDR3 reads CASSLDGHTGELFF. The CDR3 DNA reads TGTGCCAGCAGCTTAGACGGGCACACCGGGGAGCTGTTTTTT.

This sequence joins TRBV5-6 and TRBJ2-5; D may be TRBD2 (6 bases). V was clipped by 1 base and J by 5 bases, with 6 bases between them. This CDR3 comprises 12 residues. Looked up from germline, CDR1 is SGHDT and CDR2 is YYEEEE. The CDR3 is CASSLTSETQYF. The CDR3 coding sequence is TGTGCCAGCAGCTTGACTAGCGAGACCCAGTACTTC.

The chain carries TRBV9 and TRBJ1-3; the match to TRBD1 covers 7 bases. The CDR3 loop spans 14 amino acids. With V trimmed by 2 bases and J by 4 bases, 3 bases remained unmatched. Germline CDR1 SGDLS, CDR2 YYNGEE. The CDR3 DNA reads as TGTGCCAGCAGCGTCCGGGACAGAGGAAACACCATATATTTT. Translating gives CASSVRDRGNTIYF.

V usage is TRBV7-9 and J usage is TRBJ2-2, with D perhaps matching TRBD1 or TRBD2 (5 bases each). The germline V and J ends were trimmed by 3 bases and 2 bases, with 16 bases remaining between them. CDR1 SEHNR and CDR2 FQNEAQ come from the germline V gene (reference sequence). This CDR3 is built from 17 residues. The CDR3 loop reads CASSFLDGGFNTGELFF. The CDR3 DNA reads TGTGCCAGCAGCTTCCTGGATGGGGGATTCAACACCGGGGAGCTGTTTTTT.

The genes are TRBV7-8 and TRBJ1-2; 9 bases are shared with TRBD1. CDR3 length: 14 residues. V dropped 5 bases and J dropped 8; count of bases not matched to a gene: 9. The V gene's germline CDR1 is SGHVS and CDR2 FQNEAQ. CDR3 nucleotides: TGTGCCAGCAGCGGCACAGGGGGCTCTAGAGGCTACACCTTC. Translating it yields CASSGTGGSRGYTF.

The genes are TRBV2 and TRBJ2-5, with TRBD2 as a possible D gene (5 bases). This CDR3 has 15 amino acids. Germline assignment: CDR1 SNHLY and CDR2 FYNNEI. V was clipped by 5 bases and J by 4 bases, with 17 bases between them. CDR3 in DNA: TGTGCCAGCAGTAAGGACTCGGGTAGGACAGAGACCCAGTACTTC. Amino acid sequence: CASSKDSGRTETQYF.

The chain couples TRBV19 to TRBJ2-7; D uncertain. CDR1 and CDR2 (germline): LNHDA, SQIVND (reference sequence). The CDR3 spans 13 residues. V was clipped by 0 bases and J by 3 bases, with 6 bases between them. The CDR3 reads CASSIDPLYEQYF. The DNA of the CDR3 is TGTGCCAGTAGTATAGATCCGCTCTACGAGCAGTACTTC.

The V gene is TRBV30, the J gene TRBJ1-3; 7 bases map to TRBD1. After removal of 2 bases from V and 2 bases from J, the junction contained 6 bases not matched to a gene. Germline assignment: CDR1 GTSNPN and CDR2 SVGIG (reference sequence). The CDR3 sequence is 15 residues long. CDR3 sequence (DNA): TGTGCCTGGAGTAGGGAGGGGGCCGCTGGAAACACCATATATTTT. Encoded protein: CAWSREGAAGNTIYF.

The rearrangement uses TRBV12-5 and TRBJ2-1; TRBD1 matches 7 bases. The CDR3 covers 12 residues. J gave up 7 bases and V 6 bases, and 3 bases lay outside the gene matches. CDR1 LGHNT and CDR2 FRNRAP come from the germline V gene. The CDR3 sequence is CASGTGWNEQFF. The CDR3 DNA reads TGTGCTAGTGGGACAGGGTGGAATGAGCAGTTCTTC. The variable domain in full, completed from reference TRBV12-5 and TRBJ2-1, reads DARVTQTPRHKVTEMGQEVTMRCQPILGHNTVFWYRQTMMQGLELLAYFRNRAPLDDSGMPKDRFSAEMPDATLATLKIQPSEPRDSAVYFCASGTGWNEQFFGPGTRLTVL.

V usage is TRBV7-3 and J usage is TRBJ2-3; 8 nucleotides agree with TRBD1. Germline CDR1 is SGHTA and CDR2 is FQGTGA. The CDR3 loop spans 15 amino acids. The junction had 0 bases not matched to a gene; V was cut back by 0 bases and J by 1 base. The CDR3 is CASSLTGQGTDTQYF. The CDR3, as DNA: TGTGCCAGCAGCTTAACGGGACAGGGCACAGATACGCAGTATTTT.

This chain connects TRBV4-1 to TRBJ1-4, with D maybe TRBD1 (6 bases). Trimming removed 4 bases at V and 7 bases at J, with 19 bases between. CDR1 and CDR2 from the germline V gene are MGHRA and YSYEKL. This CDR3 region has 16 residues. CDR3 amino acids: CASSREAGAPVEKLFF. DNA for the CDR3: TGCGCCAGCAGCCGAGAGGCAGGGGCGCCTGTTGAAAAACTGTTTTTT.